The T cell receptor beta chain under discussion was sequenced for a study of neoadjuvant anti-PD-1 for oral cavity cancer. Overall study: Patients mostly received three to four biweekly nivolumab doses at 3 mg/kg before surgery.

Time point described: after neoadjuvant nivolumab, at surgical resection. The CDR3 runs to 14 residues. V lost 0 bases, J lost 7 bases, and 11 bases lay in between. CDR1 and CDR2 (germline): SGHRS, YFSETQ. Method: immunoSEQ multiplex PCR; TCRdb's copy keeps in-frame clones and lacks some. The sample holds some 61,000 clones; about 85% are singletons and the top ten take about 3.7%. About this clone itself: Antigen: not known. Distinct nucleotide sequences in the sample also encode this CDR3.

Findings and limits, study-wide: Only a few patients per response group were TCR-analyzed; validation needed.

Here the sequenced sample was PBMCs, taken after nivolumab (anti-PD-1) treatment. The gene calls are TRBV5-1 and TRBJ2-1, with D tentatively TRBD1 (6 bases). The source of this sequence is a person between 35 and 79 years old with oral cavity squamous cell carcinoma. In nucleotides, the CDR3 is TGCGCCAGCAGCTTGGTTACAGGGTGGAATGAGCAGTTCTTC. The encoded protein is CASSLVTGWNEQFF.